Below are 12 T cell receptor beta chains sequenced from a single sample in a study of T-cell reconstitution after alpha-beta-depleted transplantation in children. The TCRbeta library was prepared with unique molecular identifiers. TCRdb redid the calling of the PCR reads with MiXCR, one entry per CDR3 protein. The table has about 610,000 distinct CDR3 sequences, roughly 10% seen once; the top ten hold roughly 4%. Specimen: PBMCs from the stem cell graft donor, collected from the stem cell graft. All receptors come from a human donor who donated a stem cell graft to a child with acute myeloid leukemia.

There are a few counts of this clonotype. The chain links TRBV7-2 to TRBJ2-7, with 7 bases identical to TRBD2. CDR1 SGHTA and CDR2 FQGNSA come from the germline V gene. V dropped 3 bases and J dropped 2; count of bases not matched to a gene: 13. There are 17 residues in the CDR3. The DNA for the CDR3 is TGTGCCAGCAGCTTCCCTCACGCGGGAGAAAGCCCCTACGAGCAGTACTTC. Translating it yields CASSFPHAGESPYEQYF. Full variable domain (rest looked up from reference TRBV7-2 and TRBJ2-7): GAGVSQSPSNKVTEKGKDVELRCDPISGHTALYWYRQSLGQGLEFLIYFQGNSAPDKSGLPSDRFSAERTGGSVSTLTIQRTQQEDSAVYLCASSFPHAGESPYEQYFGPGTRLTVT.

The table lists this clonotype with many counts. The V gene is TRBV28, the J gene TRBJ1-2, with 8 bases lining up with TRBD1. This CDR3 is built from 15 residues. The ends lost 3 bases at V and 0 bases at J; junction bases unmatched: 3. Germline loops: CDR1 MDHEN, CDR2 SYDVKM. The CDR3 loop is CASSLTTGANYGYTF. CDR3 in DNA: TGTGCCAGCAGTTTGACGACAGGGGCTAACTATGGCTACACCTTC.

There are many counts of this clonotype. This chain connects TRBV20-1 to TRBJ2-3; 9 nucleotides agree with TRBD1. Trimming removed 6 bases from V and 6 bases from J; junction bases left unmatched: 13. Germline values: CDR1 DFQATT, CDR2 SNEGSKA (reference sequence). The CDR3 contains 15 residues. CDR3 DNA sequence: TGCAGTGCAATACAGGGGGCGAAGATGTCGGATACGCAGTATTTT. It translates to CSAIQGAKMSDTQYF.

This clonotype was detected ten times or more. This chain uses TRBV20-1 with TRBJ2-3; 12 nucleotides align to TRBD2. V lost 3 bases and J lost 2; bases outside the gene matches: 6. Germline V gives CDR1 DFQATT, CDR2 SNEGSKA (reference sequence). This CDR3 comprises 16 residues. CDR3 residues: CSARSGTSGFTDTQYF. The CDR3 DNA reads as TGCAGTGCTAGGTCGGGGACTAGCGGGTTCACAGATACGCAGTATTTT.

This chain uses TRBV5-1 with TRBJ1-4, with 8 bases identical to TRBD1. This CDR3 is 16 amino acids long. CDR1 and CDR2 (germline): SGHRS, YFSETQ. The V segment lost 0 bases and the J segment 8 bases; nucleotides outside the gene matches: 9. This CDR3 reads CASSLDWQGAGEKLFF. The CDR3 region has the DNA TGCGCCAGCAGCTTGGACTGGCAGGGGGCAGGGGAAAAACTGTTTTTT.

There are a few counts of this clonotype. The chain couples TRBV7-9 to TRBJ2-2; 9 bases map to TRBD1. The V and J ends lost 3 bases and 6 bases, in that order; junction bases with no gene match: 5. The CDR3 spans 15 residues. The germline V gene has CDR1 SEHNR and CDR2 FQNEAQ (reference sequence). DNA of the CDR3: TGTGCCAGCAGCTTGGAGAGACAGGGGGCCGGGGAGCTGTTTTTT. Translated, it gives CASSLERQGAGELFF.

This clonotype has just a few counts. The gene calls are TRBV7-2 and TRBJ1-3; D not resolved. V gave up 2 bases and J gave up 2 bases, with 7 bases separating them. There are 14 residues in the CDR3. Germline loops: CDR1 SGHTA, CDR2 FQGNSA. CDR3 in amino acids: CASSLRGTGNTIYF. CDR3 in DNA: TGTGCCAGCAGCTTACGGGGAACTGGAAACACCATATATTTT. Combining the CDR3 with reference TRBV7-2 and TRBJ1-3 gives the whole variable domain GAGVSQSPSNKVTEKGKDVELRCDPISGHTALYWYRQSLGQGLEFLIYFQGNSAPDKSGLPSDRFSAERTGGSVSTLTIQRTQQEDSAVYLCASSLRGTGNTIYFGEGSWLTVV.

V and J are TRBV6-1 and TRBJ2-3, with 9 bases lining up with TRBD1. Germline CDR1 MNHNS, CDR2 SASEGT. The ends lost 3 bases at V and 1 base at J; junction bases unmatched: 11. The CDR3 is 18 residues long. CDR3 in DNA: TGTGCCAGCAGTGACCGGGACAGGGTTCTTCAACGCACAGATACGCAGTATTTT. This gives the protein CASSDRDRVLQRTDTQYF.

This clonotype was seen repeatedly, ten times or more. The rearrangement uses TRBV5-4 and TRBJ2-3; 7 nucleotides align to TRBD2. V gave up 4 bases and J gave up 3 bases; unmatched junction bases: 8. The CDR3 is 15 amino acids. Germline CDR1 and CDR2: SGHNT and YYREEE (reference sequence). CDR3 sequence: CASSQSGIQTDTQYF. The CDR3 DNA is TGTGCCAGCAGCCAGAGCGGGATTCAGACAGATACGCAGTATTTT.

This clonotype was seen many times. CDR3 in DNA: TGTGCCAGCAGCGCCACTAGCGCCTACAATGAGCAGTTCTTC. It translates to CASSATSAYNEQFF. The chain joins TRBV7-2 to TRBJ2-1, with TRBD2 identical over 7 bases. The germline gives CDR1 SGHTA, CDR2 FQGNSA. The ends lost 5 bases at V and 2 bases at J; junction bases unmatched: 3. This CDR3 has 14 residues. Full variable domain (rest looked up from reference TRBV7-2 and TRBJ2-1): GAGVSQSPSNKVTEKGKDVELRCDPISGHTALYWYRQSLGQGLEFLIYFQGNSAPDKSGLPSDRFSAERTGGSVSTLTIQRTQQEDSAVYLCASSATSAYNEQFFGPGTRLTVL.

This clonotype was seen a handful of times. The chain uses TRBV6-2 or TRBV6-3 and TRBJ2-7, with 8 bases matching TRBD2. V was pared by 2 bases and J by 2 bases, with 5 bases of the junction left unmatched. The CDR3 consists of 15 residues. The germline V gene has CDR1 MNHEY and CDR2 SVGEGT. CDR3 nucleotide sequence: TGTGCCAGCAGTTACCTCAGCGGGAGCACCTACGAGCAGTACTTC. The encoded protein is CASSYLSGSTYEQYF.

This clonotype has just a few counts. The CDR3 reads CASSQLREEFYEQYF. The CDR3 region has the DNA TGTGCCAGCAGCCAGCTGCGGGAAGAGTTCTACGAGCAGTACTTC. The chain recombines TRBV4-2 with TRBJ2-7, with a possible D match to TRBD2 (6 bases). V lost 3 bases, J lost 3 bases, and 15 bases lay in between. In germline, CDR1 is LGHNA, CDR2 YNFKEQ. The CDR3 runs to 15 residues.